A single sample is the source of the 22 T cell receptor beta chains below, sequenced in a study of blood T cell repertoires in COVID-19. The assay was immunoSEQ multiplex PCR, and TCRdb's table has in-frame clones only and misses some. The sample has 200,000 to 250,000 clones; 86% are singletons. The source material was peripheral blood. The receptors were gathered from a woman in her 50s with COVID-19, enrolled during active disease.

Only a few counts were recorded for this clone. The V gene is TRBV9, the J gene TRBJ2-1; D gene ambiguous. Germline values: CDR1 SGDLS, CDR2 YYNGEE. The CDR3 spans 12 residues. The V and J ends lost 1 base and 3 bases respectively, with 2 bases between them. The CDR3 sequence is CASSVRYNEQFF. The CDR3 DNA reads TGTGCCAGCAGCGTACGCTACAATGAGCAGTTCTTC.

This rearrangement joins TRBV12-5 to TRBJ1-5; no clear D gene. Germline loops: CDR1 LGHNT, CDR2 FRNRAP. The CDR3 contains 15 residues. Trimming shortened V by 5 bases and J by 5 bases, and 16 bases separated the two germline ends. The CDR3 sequence is CASGMDGRPHQPQHF. The CDR3 DNA is TGTGCTAGTGGTATGGATGGCAGGCCCCATCAGCCCCAGCATTTT.

This sequence joins TRBV5-6 and TRBJ1-1; no clear D gene. The germline V gene encodes CDR1 SGHDT and CDR2 YYEEEE. There are 13 residues in the CDR3. The germline V and J ends were trimmed by 1 base and 0 bases, with 4 bases remaining between them. For the CDR3, the DNA is TGTGCCAGCAGCTTGTCGGTGAACACTGAAGCTTTCTTT. Amino acids: CASSLSVNTEAFF.

The V and J genes are TRBV5-4 and TRBJ1-6; D gene ambiguous. CDR3 size: 16 residues. V shed 4 bases and J shed 0 bases, with 11 bases lying between them. Germline V gene lookup returns CDR1 SGHNT and CDR2 YYREEE (reference sequence). In nucleotides, the CDR3 is TGTGCCAGCAGCCCTGAAGGGAGCTCCTATAATTCACCCCTCCACTTT. This sequence encodes CASSPEGSSYNSPLHF.

The chain combines TRBV7-6 with TRBJ2-1; no definite D call. The CDR3 runs 15 residues. With 5 bases removed from V and 3 bases from J, the gap between germline ends came to 14 bases. Germline V gene sequence: CDR1 SGHVS, CDR2 FNYEAQ. Here the CDR3 reads CASSLQASGYNEQFF. CDR3 coding DNA: TGTGCCAGCAGCCTTCAGGCCTCCGGCTACAATGAGCAGTTCTTC.

The chain has TRBV6-5 and TRBJ1-3; perhaps TRBD1 as D (6 bases). Germline CDR1 is MNHEY and CDR2 is SVGAGI. CDR3 length: 13 amino acids. V lost 7 bases and J 4 bases, leaving 11 bases between the germline ends. The CDR3 is CASNGQGGNTIYF. In nucleotides, the CDR3 is TGTGCCAGCAACGGGCAGGGGGGAAACACCATATATTTT.

The V call is TRBV10-2, the J call TRBJ2-6; weak D call: TRBD2 (7 bases). The germline CDR1 and CDR2 sequences are WSHSY and SAAADI. V lost 0 bases and J lost 0, with 12 bases in between. There are 18 residues in the CDR3. Here the CDR3 reads CASSESGGAASGANVLTF. CDR3 sequence (DNA): TGCGCCAGCAGTGAGTCTGGGGGGGCTGCCTCTGGGGCCAACGTCCTGACTTTC.

V is TRBV10-2 and J is TRBJ2-2, with a possible D match to TRBD2 (5 bases). Germline CDR1 WSHSY, CDR2 SAAADI. This CDR3 region has 13 residues. The V end lost 3 bases, the J end lost 6 bases, and 8 bases lay between the germline ends. The CDR3 DNA is TGCGCCAGCAGTGAAGGACTCGCCGGGGAGCTGTTTTTT. Amino acids: CASSEGLAGELFF.

The rearrangement joins TRBV4-2 to TRBJ2-4, with 8 nucleotides matching TRBD2. This CDR3 contains 18 residues. CDR1 is LGHNA, CDR2 YNFKEQ, per germline. J lost 2 bases, V lost 1 base, and 10 bases had no gene match. CDR3 loop: CASSQGLRREGTKNIQYF. The CDR3 DNA reads TGTGCCAGCAGCCAAGGGCTAAGACGGGAGGGCACCAAAAACATTCAGTACTTC.

The chain couples TRBV3-1 (or the pseudogene TRBV3-2) to TRBJ2-1; perhaps TRBD2 as D (7 bases). The V gene lost 0 bases and the J gene lost 6 bases, with 12 bases spanning the gap. Per germline, CDR1 LGHDT and CDR2 YNNKEL (reference sequence). The CDR3 sequence is 15 residues long. The CDR3, as DNA: TGTGCCAGCAGCCAAGAGGGGGGGGGCCTCAATGAGCAGTTCTTC. It specifies CASSQEGGGLNEQFF.

The chain employs TRBV6-1 and TRBJ2-7; D gene uncertain. V shed 3 bases and J shed 4 bases, with 7 bases lying between them. CDR3 length: 12 residues. Looked up from germline, CDR1 is MNHNS and CDR2 is SASEGT. CDR3 sequence (DNA): TGTGCCAGCAGTGACACAGAGTACGAGCAGTACTTC. Its protein product is CASSDTEYEQYF.

CDR3 coding DNA: TGCGCCAGCAGCCCTTTGACAGGGCCGAACACTGAAGCTTTCTTT. It codes for CASSPLTGPNTEAFF. The chain joins TRBV5-1 to TRBJ1-1, with 7 bases lining up with TRBD1. The CDR3 covers 15 residues. The V gene end was trimmed by 4 bases and the J gene end by 1 base; junction bases not matched to a gene: 7. Germline V gene sequence: CDR1 SGHRS, CDR2 YFSETQ.

This clone was counted a few times. The chain employs TRBV7-2 and TRBJ2-1; 10 bases agree with TRBD2. Germline trimming cut 2 bases from V and 8 bases from J; bases unmatched to any gene: 12. Germline V CDR1 and CDR2: SGHTA, FQGNSA. This CDR3 has 17 amino acids. The CDR3 DNA reads as TGTGCCAGCAGCTTAACTAGCGGGGTTTCTTGGCCACATGAGCAGTTCTTC. Translation gives CASSLTSGVSWPHEQFF.

The V gene is TRBV4-3, the J gene TRBJ1-4; no definite D call. Between the trimmed V and J ends, which lost 0 bases and 3 bases, there was a span of 11 bases. The germline V gene encodes CDR1 LGHNA and CDR2 YSLEER. CDR3 size: 16 residues. Written as DNA, the CDR3 is TGCGCCAGCAGCCAAGATCTCGGGTTTGCTAATGAAAAACTGTTTTTT. It codes for CASSQDLGFANEKLFF.

The chain joins TRBV14 to TRBJ2-5; possible D gene TRBD1, 6 bases. The germline CDR1 and CDR2 sequences are SGHDN and FVKESK. CDR3 length equals 13 residues. V lost 1 base, J lost 3 bases, and 6 bases lay in between. CDR3 protein: CASSQAGEETQYF. CDR3 DNA: TGTGCCAGCAGCCAAGCAGGGGAAGAGACCCAGTACTTC.

The CDR3 reads CASSLATTAFYEQYV. The CDR3 DNA is TGTGCCAGCAGCTTAGCTACGACAGCTTTCTACGAGCAGTACGTC. The genes are TRBV7-8 and TRBJ2-7; D possibly corresponds to TRBD1 (5 bases). This CDR3 comprises 15 residues. V dropped 0 bases and J dropped 3 bases, with 12 bases sitting between them. CDR1 is SGHVS and CDR2 is FQNEAQ in the germline V gene.

The V and J genes are TRBV9 and TRBJ2-2, with TRBD1 identical over 9 bases. V was pared by 4 bases and J by 8 bases, with 9 bases of the junction left unmatched. Germline CDR1 and CDR2: SGDLS and YYNGEE. The CDR3 is 15 residues long. The CDR3 nucleotides read TGTGCCAGCAGCCCCCGACAGGGGGGGATTGGGGAGCTGTTTTTT. Its translation is CASSPRQGGIGELFF.

This chain joins TRBV21-1 and TRBJ2-7; the table's TRBD1 call for D was not verified on the DNA. TRBV21-1 is assigned pseudogene status. The CDR3 runs 15 residues. The CDR3 loop reads CASSSKAPQSYEQYF. Here the CDR3 DNA reads TGTGCCAGCAGCTCGAAGGCACCACAGTCCTACGAGCAGTACTTC.

With regard to this clone: This specimen includes other DNA sequences encoding the same CDR3. The chain carries TRBV19 and TRBJ2-3; 8 nucleotides agree with TRBD2. Trimming took 1 base from V and 4 from J; bases not matched to a gene: 4. In germline, CDR1 is LNHDA, CDR2 SQIVND (reference sequence). This CDR3 has 15 amino acids. The CDR3, as DNA: TGTGCCAGTAGTATAGCGGGGGGGGGCGCAGATACGCAGTATTTT. This encodes CASSIAGGGADTQYF.

The chain recombines TRBV6-5 with TRBJ2-7; 9 nucleotides agree with TRBD1. The V gene end was trimmed by 5 bases and the J gene end by 4 bases; junction bases not matched to a gene: 3. Per germline, CDR1 MNHEY and CDR2 SVGAGI. CDR3 size: 13 residues. The CDR3 reads CASSTTGGYEQYF. CDR3 sequence (DNA): TGTGCCAGCAGTACGACAGGGGGGTACGAGCAGTACTTC.

The chain carries TRBV5-1 and TRBJ2-3; perhaps TRBD2 as D (5 bases). Trimming took off 0 bases at V and 5 bases at J, with 10 bases between the two ends. Per the germline V gene, CDR1 is SGHRS and CDR2 is YFSETQ. The CDR3 runs to 14 residues. CDR3 coding DNA: TGCGCCAGCAGCTTGGAAGCGGTTGGAGATACGCAGTATTTT. Translation gives CASSLEAVGDTQYF.

The CDR3 nucleotides read TGTGCCAGCAGTGCCGGGATTAACTACAATGAGCAGTTCTTC. Its translation is CASSAGINYNEQFF. The chain links TRBV2 to TRBJ2-1, with D perhaps TRBD2 (5 bases). Looked up from germline, CDR1 is SNHLY and CDR2 is FYNNEI. This CDR3 region has 14 residues. With 4 bases removed from V and 3 bases from J, the gap between germline ends came to 10 bases.